These 19 T cell receptor beta chains came from one sample sequenced in a study of response to subunit inactivated influenza vaccine. MiXCR was run by TCRdb on the RT-PCR reads, yielding one entry per CDR3 protein. This table holds fewer than 250,000 distinct CDR3 sequences, roughly an eighth found once. Specimen: CD8+ T cells sorted from PBMCs, collected more than 4 days after vaccination. The source is a man aged 45 to 65 who received an inactivated influenza vaccine.

This clonotype has at least ten counts. V is TRBV5-1 and J is TRBJ1-1, with a tentative D call TRBD1 (6 bases). This CDR3 spans 17 amino acids. The germline gives CDR1 SGHRS, CDR2 YFSETQ. The V end was cut by 0 bases, the J end by 2 bases, with 17 bases between. DNA for the CDR3: TGCGCCAGCAGCTTGGCTCGGGGGGCGAGGGGAAACACTGAAGCTTTCTTT. It translates to CASSLARGARGNTEAFF.

The rearrangement joins TRBV13 to TRBJ2-3; 9 bases are shared with TRBD2. J gave up 2 bases and V 2 bases, and 14 bases lay outside the gene matches. The length of the CDR3 is 19 residues. Per the germline V gene, CDR1 is PRHDT and CDR2 is FYEKMQ (reference sequence). CDR3 bases: TGTGCCAGCAGCTTAATTTCCTCCGTGACTAGCGGTTTCACAGATACGCAGTATTTT. Amino acids: CASSLISSVTSGFTDTQYF.

V usage is TRBV6-2 or TRBV6-3 and J usage is TRBJ1-5; D is unclear. CDR3 length: 13 amino acids. In germline, CDR1 is MNHEY, CDR2 SVGEGT. V lost 7 bases to trimming and J lost 0 bases, with 7 bases between them. In DNA, the CDR3 is TGTGCCAGCACCAGCTATAGCAATCAGCCCCAGCATTTT. Residues: CASTSYSNQPQHF.

The chain recombines TRBV6-2 or TRBV6-3 with TRBJ2-1, with 7 bases lining up with TRBD1. With V trimmed by 3 bases and J by 0 bases, 5 bases remained unmatched. CDR1 is MNHEY, CDR2 SVGEGT, per germline. This CDR3 region has 16 residues. Here the CDR3 reads CASSYRQGVSYNEQFF. CDR3 in DNA: TGTGCCAGCAGTTATCGCCAGGGGGTCTCCTACAATGAGCAGTTCTTC.

The V call is TRBV7-8, the J call TRBJ2-6; no definite D call. V was shortened by 3 bases and J by 4 bases, with 10 bases between the two germline ends. Germline V gene data show CDR1 as SGHVS and CDR2 as FQNEAQ. The CDR3 has 15 amino acids. The CDR3: CASSLWVTGANVLTF. DNA for the CDR3: TGTGCCAGCAGCTTGTGGGTTACCGGGGCCAACGTCCTGACTTTC. The complete variable domain, with remaining parts taken from reference TRBV7-8 and TRBJ2-6, reads GAGVSQSPRYKVAKRGQDVALRCDPISGHVSLFWYQQALGQGPEFLTYFQNEAQLDKSGLPSDRFFAERPEGSVSTLKIQRTQQEDSAVYLCASSLWVTGANVLTFGAGSRLTVL.

The J gene is TRBJ2-7, the V gene TRBV4-3, with D hard to call. Germline CDR1 reads LGHNA; CDR2 reads YSLEER. This CDR3 is built from 14 residues. The germline V and J ends were trimmed by 4 bases and 4 bases, with 14 bases remaining between them. CDR3 protein: CASSPSPGQYEQYF. CDR3 bases: TGCGCCAGCAGCCCATCACCGGGCCAATACGAGCAGTACTTC.

The chain couples TRBV6-1 to TRBJ2-1; TRBD2 aligns across 8 bases. Germline CDR1 is MNHNS and CDR2 is SASEGT. CDR3 length: 15 amino acids. V lost 4 bases and J lost 3; bases outside the gene matches: 5. DNA of the CDR3: TGTGCCAGCAGTGTAGCGGGGCTCTACTACAATGAGCAGTTCTTC. Encoded protein: CASSVAGLYYNEQFF.

The J gene is TRBJ2-3, the V gene TRBV7-2; D uncertain. The germline gives CDR1 SGHTA, CDR2 FQGNSA. V dropped 1 base and J dropped 2 bases, with 13 bases sitting between them. The CDR3 is 16 amino acids. In DNA, the CDR3 is TGTGCCAGCAGCTTAGTTGAGCGTTTAATCACAGATACGCAGTATTTT. Translated: CASSLVERLITDTQYF.

V usage is TRBV28 and J usage is TRBJ2-7; D gene uncertain. The CDR3 is made up of 14 amino acids. V gave up 3 bases and J gave up 0 bases, with 9 bases separating them. Germline CDR1 is MDHEN and CDR2 is SYDVKM. The CDR3 loop reads CASSFFRSSYEQYF. Written as DNA, the CDR3 is TGTGCCAGCAGTTTTTTTCGTAGCTCCTACGAGCAGTACTTC.

This clonotype was observed many times. V and J are TRBV7-9 and TRBJ1-2; possibly TRBD1 for D (5 bases). The CDR3 has 13 amino acids. The V gene's germline CDR1 is SEHNR and CDR2 FQNEAQ (reference sequence). The ends were cut back, 1 base at V and 4 bases at J, with 7 bases in the middle. The CDR3 sequence is CASSLGDSYGYTF. The CDR3 region has the DNA TGTGCCAGCAGCTTAGGAGACAGCTATGGCTACACCTTC.

The V call is TRBV28, the J call TRBJ2-7; 8 positions match TRBD2. Losses at the gene ends were 6 bases for V and 0 bases for J; bases not matched to a gene: 13. The CDR3 has 17 amino acids. The germline CDR1 and CDR2 sequences are MDHEN and SYDVKM. CDR3 sequence reads: CASSLTSSGSRSYEQYF. The CDR3 coding sequence is TGTGCCAGCAGCCTCACTTCGAGCGGGAGTCGCTCCTACGAGCAGTACTTC. Variable domain in full (rest from reference TRBV28 and TRBJ2-7): DVKVTQSSRYLVKRTGEKVFLECVQDMDHENMFWYRQDPGLGLRLIYFSYDVKMKEKGDIPEGYSVSREKKERFSLILESASTNQTSMYLCASSLTSSGSRSYEQYFGPGTRLTVT.

The chain combines TRBV5-1 with TRBJ2-5, with unresolved D. CDR1 is SGHRS and CDR2 is YFSETQ in the germline V gene. Trimming took off 0 bases at V and 4 bases at J, with 7 bases between the two ends. The CDR3 length is 13 residues. The CDR3 coding sequence is TGCGCCAGCAGCTTGGAATACGGAGAGACCCAGTACTTC. It translates to CASSLEYGETQYF.

This clonotype was observed a handful of times. This rearrangement joins TRBV6-1 to TRBJ1-6, with 8 bases matching TRBD1. The CDR3 runs 16 residues. The germline CDR1 and CDR2 sequences are MNHNS and SASEGT. With V trimmed by 6 bases and J by 7 bases, 11 bases remained unmatched. The CDR3 nucleotides are TGTGCCAGCAGAGACAGGGGCCCCGGCAGGAATTCACCCCTCCACTTT. Encoded protein: CASRDRGPGRNSPLHF.

The V call is TRBV4-3, the J call TRBJ2-3; no firm D call. CDR3 size: 16 residues. CDR1 is LGHNA, CDR2 YSLEER, per germline. Trimming shortened V by 0 bases and J by 1 base, and 11 bases separated the two germline ends. For the CDR3, the DNA is TGCGCCAGCAGCCAAGATGTATCCCTCCGCACAGATACGCAGTATTTT. As protein: CASSQDVSLRTDTQYF.

The table lists this clonotype with many counts. This sequence joins TRBV12-3 or TRBV12-4 and TRBJ2-1, with D tentatively TRBD1 (6 bases). The germline V and J ends were trimmed by 7 bases and 4 bases, with 14 bases remaining between them. The CDR3 is made up of 14 amino acids. Here the CDR3 DNA reads TGTGCCAGCACAGGGGACACCGGTTACAATGAGCAGTTCTTC. Translated: CASTGDTGYNEQFF.

A few counts support this clonotype. The chain carries TRBV5-5 and TRBJ2-7, with 10 bases aligning to TRBD2. The germline CDR1 and CDR2 sequences are SGHKS and YYEKEE (reference sequence). The CDR3 is 15 amino acids. With 0 bases clipped from V and 1 base from J, the junction kept 1 base outside the gene matches. CDR3 sequence reads: CASSLASGRSYEQYF. In nucleotides, the CDR3 is TGTGCCAGCAGCTTGGCTAGCGGGAGATCCTACGAGCAGTACTTC.

In its sample, this clonotype was seen many times. The chain has TRBV20-1 and TRBJ2-7, with 9 bases identical to TRBD1. Germline CDR1 reads DFQATT; CDR2 reads SNEGSKA (reference sequence). The CDR3 has 13 residues. V gave up 3 bases and J gave up 5 bases; unmatched junction bases: 5. The CDR3 region is CSARGGTGNEQYF. The CDR3 DNA follows: TGCAGTGCTAGGGGAGGGACAGGGAACGAGCAGTACTTC.

This clonotype has more than one count but fewer than ten. V is TRBV7-6 and J is TRBJ2-5, with D unclear. The CDR3 sequence is 15 residues long. Germline-derived CDR1 and CDR2 are SGHVS and FNYEAQ. V was pared by 4 bases and J by 5 bases, with 17 bases between. CDR3 nucleotide sequence: TGTGCCAGCAGCTCGAACAGTATCCCCTGGGAGACCCAGTACTTC. It is translated as CASSSNSIPWETQYF.

This clonotype was observed a handful of times. The gene calls are TRBV7-9 and TRBJ2-1; D is perhaps TRBD1 (6 bases). The CDR3 has 17 amino acids. The germline V gene encodes CDR1 SEHNR and CDR2 FQNEAQ (reference sequence). V shed 0 bases and J shed 2 bases, with 14 bases lying between them. The CDR3 DNA reads TGTGCCAGCAGCTTAGCACAATGGGACACGGCCTACAATGAGCAGTTCTTC. It specifies CASSLAQWDTAYNEQFF.